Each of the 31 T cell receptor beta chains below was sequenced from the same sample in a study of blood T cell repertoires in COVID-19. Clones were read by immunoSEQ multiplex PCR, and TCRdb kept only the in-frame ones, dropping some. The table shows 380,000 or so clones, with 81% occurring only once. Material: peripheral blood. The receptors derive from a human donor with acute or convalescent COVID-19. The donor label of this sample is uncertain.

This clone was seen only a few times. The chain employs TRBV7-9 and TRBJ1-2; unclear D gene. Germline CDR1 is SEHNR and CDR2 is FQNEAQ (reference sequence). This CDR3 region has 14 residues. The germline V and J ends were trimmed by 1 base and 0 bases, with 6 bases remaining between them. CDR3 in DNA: TGTGCCAGCAGCTTAGGAACAGCTAACTATGGCTACACCTTC. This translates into CASSLGTANYGYTF. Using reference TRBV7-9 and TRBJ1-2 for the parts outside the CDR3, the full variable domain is DTGVSQNPRHKITKRGQNVTFRCDPISEHNRLYWYRQTLGQGPEFLTYFQNEAQLEKSRLLSDRFSAERPKGSFSTLEIQRTEQGDSAMYLCASSLGTANYGYTFGSGTRLTVV.

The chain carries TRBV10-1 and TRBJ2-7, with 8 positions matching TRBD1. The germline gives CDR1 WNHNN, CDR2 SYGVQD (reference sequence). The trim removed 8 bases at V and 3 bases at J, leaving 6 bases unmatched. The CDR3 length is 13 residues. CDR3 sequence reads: CASSSGQVYEQYF. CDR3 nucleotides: TGCGCCAGCTCCTCGGGACAGGTCTACGAGCAGTACTTC.

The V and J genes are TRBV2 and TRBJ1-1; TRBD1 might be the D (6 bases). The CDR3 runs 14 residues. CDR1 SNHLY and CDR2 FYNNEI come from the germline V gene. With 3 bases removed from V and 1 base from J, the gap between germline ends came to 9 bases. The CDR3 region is CASSDQGPNTEAFF. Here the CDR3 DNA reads TGTGCCAGCAGTGATCAGGGGCCGAACACTGAAGCTTTCTTT.

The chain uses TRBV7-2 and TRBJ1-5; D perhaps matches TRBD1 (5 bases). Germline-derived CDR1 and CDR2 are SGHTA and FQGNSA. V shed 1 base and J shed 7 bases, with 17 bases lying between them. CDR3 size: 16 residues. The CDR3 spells CASSLDNRSKGQPQHF. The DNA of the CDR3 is TGTGCCAGCAGCTTAGACAACAGGTCCAAAGGACAGCCCCAGCATTTT.

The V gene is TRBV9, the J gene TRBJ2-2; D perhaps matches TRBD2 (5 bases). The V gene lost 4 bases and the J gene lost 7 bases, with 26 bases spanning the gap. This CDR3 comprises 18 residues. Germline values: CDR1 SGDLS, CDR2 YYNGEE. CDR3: CASSPSVRPPGEVGELFF. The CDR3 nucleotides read TGTGCCAGCAGCCCCTCCGTTCGGCCACCCGGGGAAGTCGGGGAGCTGTTTTTT.

CDR3 residues: CASSARGTLNEQFF. CDR3 DNA sequence: TGTGCCAGCAGCGCCCGGGGGACCCTCAATGAGCAGTTCTTC. This sequence joins TRBV7-9 and TRBJ2-1, with a weak D call TRBD2 (6 bases). The germline V gene encodes CDR1 SEHNR and CDR2 FQNEAQ (reference sequence). The CDR3 extends over 14 amino acids. Trimming took 5 bases from V and 6 from J, leaving 14 bases between them.

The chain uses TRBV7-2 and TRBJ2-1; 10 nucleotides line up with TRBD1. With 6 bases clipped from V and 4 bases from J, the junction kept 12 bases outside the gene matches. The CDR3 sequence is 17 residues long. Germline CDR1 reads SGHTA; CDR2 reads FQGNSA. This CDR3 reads CASRYRDRGFGYNEQFF. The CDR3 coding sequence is TGTGCCAGCAGGTACCGGGACAGGGGTTTTGGGTACAATGAGCAGTTCTTC.

CDR3 bases: TGTGCCAGCAGTGAACGGAGAAGGCGCCAGAAGGATGGCTACACCTTC. As protein: CASSERRRRQKDGYTF. This chain connects TRBV2 to TRBJ1-2; D remains ambiguous. With 2 bases removed from V and 6 bases from J, the gap between germline ends came to 19 bases. The germline gives CDR1 SNHLY, CDR2 FYNNEI. The CDR3 spans 16 residues.

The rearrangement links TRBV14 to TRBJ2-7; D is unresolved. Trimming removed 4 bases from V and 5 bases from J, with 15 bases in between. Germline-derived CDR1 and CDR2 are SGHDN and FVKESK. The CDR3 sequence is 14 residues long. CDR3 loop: CASSPLDQRNEQYF. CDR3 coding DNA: TGTGCCAGCAGCCCCCTAGACCAGAGGAACGAGCAGTACTTC.

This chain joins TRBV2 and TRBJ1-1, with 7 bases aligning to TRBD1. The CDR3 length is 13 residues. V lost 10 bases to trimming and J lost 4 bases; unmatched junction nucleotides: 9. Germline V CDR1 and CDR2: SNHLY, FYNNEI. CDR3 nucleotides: TGTGCCACACAACAGGGGAAAAGCACTGAAGCTTTCTTT. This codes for CATQQGKSTEAFF.

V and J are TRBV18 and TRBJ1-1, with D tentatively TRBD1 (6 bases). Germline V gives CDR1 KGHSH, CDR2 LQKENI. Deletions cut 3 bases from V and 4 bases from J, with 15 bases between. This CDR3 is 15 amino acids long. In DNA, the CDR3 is TGTGCCAGCTCACCGCTAGTCCGGACAGCCACTGAAGCTTTCTTT. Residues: CASSPLVRTATEAFF.

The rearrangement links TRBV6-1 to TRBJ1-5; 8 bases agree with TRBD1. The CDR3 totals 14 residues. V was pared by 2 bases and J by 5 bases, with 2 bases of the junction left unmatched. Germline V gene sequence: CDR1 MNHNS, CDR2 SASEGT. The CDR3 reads CASSEWGQDQPQHF. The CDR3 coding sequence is TGTGCCAGCAGTGAATGGGGACAGGATCAGCCCCAGCATTTT.

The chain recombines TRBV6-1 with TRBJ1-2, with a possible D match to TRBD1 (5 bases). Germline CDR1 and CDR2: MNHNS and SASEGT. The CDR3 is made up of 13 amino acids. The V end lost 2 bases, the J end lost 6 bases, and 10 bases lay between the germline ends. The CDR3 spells CASSERGRDGYTF. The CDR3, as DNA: TGTGCCAGCAGTGAAAGGGGCAGGGATGGCTACACCTTC.

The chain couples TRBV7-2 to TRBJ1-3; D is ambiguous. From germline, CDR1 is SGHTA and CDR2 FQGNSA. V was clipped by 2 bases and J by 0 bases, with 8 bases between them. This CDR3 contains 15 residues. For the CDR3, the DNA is TGTGCCAGCAGCTTACTCGGGATCTCTGGAAACACCATATATTTT. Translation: CASSLLGISGNTIYF.

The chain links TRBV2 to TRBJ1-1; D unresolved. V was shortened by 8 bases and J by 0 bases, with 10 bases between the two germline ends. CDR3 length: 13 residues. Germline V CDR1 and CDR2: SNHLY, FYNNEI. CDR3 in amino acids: CASGRELNTEAFF. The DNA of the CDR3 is TGTGCCAGCGGTCGCGAACTGAACACTGAAGCTTTCTTT.

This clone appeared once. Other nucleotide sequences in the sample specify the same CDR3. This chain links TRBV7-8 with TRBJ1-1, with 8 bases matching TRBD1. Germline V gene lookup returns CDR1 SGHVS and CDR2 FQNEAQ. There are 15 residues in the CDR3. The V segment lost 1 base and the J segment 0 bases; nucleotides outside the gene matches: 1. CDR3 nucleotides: TGTGCCAGCAGCTTAGTGGGACAGGTGAACACTGAAGCTTTCTTT. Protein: CASSLVGQVNTEAFF.

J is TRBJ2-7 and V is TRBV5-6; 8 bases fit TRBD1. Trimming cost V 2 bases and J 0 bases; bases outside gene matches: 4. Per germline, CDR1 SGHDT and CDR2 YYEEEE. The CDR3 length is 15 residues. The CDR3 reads CASSFRTGSSYEQYF. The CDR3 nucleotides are TGTGCCAGCAGCTTCCGGACAGGGAGCTCCTACGAGCAGTACTTC.

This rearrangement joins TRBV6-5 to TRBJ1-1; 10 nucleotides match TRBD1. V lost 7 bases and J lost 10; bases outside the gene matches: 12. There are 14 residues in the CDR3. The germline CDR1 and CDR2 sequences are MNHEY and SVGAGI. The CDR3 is CASTWDRGGFVAFF. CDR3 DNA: TGTGCCAGCACCTGGGACAGGGGAGGATTTGTAGCTTTCTTT.

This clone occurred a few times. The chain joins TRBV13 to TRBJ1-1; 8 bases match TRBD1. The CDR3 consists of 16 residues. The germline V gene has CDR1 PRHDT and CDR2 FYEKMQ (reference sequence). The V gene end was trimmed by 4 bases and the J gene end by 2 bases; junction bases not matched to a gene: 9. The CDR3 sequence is CASSSKGQVLNTEAFF. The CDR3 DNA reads TGTGCCAGCAGCTCAAAGGGACAGGTCCTCAACACTGAAGCTTTCTTT.

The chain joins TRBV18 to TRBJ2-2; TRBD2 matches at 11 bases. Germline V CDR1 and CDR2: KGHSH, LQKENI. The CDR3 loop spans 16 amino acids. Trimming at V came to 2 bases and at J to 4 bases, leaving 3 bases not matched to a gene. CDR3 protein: CASSPTSGSGTGELFF. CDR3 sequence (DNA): TGTGCCAGCTCACCAACTAGCGGGAGCGGCACCGGGGAGCTGTTTTTT.

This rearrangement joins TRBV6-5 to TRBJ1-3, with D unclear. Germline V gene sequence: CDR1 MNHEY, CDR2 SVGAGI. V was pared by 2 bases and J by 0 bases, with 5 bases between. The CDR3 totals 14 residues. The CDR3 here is CASSYGVSGNTIYF. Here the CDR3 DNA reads TGTGCCAGCAGTTACGGAGTCTCTGGAAACACCATATATTTT.

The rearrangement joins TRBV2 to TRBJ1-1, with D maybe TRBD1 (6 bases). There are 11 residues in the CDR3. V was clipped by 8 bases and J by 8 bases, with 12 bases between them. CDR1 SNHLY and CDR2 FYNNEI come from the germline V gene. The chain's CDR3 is CASGTFSEAFF. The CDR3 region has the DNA TGTGCCAGCGGGACATTCTCCGAAGCTTTCTTT.

The CDR3 region has the DNA TGTGCCAGCAGCCCGCCAGAGCGGGGGAACCAAGAGACCCAGTACTTC. Residues: CASSPPERGNQETQYF. V is TRBV7-9 and J is TRBJ2-5, with TRBD2 matching over 8 bases. Germline trimming cut 5 bases from V and 0 bases from J; bases unmatched to any gene: 8. Germline CDR1 SEHNR, CDR2 FQNEAQ (reference sequence). CDR3 length equals 16 residues. The full variable domain, completed using reference TRBV7-9 and TRBJ2-5, is DTGVSQNPRHKITKRGQNVTFRCDPISEHNRLYWYRQTLGQGPEFLTYFQNEAQLEKSRLLSDRFSAERPKGSFSTLEIQRTEQGDSAMYLCASSPPERGNQETQYFGPGTRLLVL.

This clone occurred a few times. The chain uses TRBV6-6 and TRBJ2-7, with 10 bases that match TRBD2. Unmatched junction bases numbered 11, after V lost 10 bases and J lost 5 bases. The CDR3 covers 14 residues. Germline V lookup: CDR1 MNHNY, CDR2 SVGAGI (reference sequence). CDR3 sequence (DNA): TGTGCCACCCGCCTAGCGGGAGCCACCCACGAGCAGTACTTC. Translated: CATRLAGATHEQYF.

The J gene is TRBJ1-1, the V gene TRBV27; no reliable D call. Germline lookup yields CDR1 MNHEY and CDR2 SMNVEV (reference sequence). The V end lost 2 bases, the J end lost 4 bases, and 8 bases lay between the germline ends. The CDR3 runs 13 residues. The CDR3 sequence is CASSLNEGTEAFF. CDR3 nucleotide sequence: TGTGCCAGCAGTTTAAACGAGGGCACTGAAGCTTTCTTT.

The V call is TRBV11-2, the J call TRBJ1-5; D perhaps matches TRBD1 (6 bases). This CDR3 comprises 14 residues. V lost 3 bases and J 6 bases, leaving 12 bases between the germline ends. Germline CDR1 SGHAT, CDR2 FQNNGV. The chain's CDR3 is CASSFAGVGQPQHF. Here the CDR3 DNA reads TGTGCCAGCAGCTTCGCAGGGGTTGGTCAGCCCCAGCATTTT.

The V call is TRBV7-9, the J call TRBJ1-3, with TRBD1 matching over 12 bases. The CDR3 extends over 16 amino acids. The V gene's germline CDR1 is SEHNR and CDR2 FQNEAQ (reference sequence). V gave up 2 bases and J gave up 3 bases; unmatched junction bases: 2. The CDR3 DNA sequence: TGTGCCAGCAGCTTACGGGACAGGGGGCTTGGAAACACCATATATTTT. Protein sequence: CASSLRDRGLGNTIYF.

In nucleotides, the CDR3 is TGTGCCAGCAGCTTAGGGCCTCCCTACGAGCAGTACTTC. It is translated as CASSLGPPYEQYF. The V gene is TRBV11-3, the J gene TRBJ2-7; D not certain. CDR3 length: 13 amino acids. V was shortened by 1 base and J by 2 bases, with 6 bases between the two germline ends. Germline V gives CDR1 SGHNT, CDR2 YENEEA.

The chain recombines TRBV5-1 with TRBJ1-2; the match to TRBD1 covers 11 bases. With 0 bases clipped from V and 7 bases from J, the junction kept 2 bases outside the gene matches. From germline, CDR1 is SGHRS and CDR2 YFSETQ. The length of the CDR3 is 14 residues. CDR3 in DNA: TGCGCCAGCAGCTTGGGGACAGGGGGCAGTGGCTACACCTTC. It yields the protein CASSLGTGGSGYTF.

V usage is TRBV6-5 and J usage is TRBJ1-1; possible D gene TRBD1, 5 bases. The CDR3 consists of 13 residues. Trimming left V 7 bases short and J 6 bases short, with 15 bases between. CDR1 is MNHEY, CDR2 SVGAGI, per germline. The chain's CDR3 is CASTPDIRPEAFF. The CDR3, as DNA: TGTGCCAGCACGCCGGACATCCGGCCTGAAGCTTTCTTT.

Here the CDR3 reads CASSYHWDRGLNTGELFF. For the CDR3, the DNA is TGCGCCAGCAGCTACCATTGGGACAGGGGGTTAAACACCGGGGAGCTGTTTTTT. The chain joins TRBV5-1 to TRBJ2-2, with 11 bases aligning to TRBD1. This CDR3 has 18 amino acids. Germline lookup yields CDR1 SGHRS and CDR2 YFSETQ. The junction had 9 bases not matched to a gene; V was cut back by 3 bases and J by 2 bases.